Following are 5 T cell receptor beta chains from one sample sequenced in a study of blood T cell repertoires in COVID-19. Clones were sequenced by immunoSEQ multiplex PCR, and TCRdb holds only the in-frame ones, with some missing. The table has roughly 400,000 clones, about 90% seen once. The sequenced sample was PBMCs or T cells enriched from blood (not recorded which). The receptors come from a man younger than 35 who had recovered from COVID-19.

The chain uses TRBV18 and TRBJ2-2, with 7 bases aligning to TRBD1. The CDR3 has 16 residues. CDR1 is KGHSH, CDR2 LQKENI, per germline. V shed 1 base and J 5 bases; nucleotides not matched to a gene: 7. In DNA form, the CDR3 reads TGTGCCAGCTCACCACAGAGCACAGGGGCGACCGGGGAGCTGTTTTTT. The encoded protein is CASSPQSTGATGELFF.

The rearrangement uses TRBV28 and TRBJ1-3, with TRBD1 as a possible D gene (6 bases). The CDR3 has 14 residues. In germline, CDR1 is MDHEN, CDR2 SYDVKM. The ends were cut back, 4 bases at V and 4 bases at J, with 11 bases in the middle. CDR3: CASSSDSRGNTIYF. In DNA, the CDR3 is TGTGCCAGCAGTTCGGACAGCCGAGGAAACACCATATATTTT.

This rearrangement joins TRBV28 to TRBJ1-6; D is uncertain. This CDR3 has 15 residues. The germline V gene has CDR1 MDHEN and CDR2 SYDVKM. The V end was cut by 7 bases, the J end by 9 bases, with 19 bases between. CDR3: CASTSPAARSSPLHF. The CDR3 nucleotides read TGTGCCAGCACCTCTCCGGCCGCAAGGAGTTCACCCCTCCACTTT. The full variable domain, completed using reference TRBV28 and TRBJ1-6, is DVKVTQSSRYLVKRTGEKVFLECVQDMDHENMFWYRQDPGLGLRLIYFSYDVKMKEKGDIPEGYSVSREKKERFSLILESASTNQTSMYLCASTSPAARSSPLHFGNGTRLTVT.

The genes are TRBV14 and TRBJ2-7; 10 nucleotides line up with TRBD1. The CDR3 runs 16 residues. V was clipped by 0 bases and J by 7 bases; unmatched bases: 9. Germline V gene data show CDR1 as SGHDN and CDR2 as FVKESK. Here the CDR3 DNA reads TGTGCCAGCAGCCAAGATCTGGGGACAGGGGACCTAGAGCAGTACTTC. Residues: CASSQDLGTGDLEQYF.

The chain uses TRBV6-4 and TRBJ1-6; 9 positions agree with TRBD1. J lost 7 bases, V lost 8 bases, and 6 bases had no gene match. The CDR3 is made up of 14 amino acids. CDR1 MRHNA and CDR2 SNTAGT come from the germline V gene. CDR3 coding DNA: TGTGCCAGCGCACGGACAGGGGACAATTCACCCCTCCACTTT. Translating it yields CASARTGDNSPLHF.